These T cell receptor beta chains were read from a single sample in a study of long-term antiretroviral therapy in people with HIV. The table came from immunoSEQ multiplex PCR; TCRdb's copy has only in-frame clones and leaves some out. The sample includes 12,000 to 15,000 clones, approximately 80% of them seen just once. The source material was unsorted PBMCs, sampled 3.2 years before starting antiretroviral therapy. Source of these receptors: a man aged 35 to 55 with HIV. Both conserved end residues are part of each CDR3. D genes are given only for firm matches. For some rows the clone size is stated as once, few or many, or as a class when expanded; others skip it.

cdr3_nt	cdr3_aa	clone_size	d_call	v_call	j_call
TGCGCCAGCAGCCAAGATCTATGGGGCAGCTATGGCTACACCTTC	CASSQDLWGSYGYTF	.	.	TRBV4-1	TRBJ1-2
TGTGCCAGCAGCTCATCAGGGGGCTCTGGAAACACCATATATTTT	CASSSSGGSGNTIYF	.	TRBD1	TRBV9	TRBJ1-3
TGTGCCAGCTCACCGGGGTTCATGAACACTGAAGCTTTCTTT	CASSPGFMNTEAFF	.	.	TRBV18	TRBJ1-1
TGTGCCAGCAGTTTACCGAGGTCGGGGAACTCCTACAATGAGCAGTTCTTC	CASSLPRSGNSYNEQFF	.	.	TRBV27	TRBJ2-1
TGTGCCAGCAGTCCGACAGGGTATAATTCACCCCTCCACTTT	CASSPTGYNSPLHF	.	TRBD1	TRBV28	TRBJ1-6
TGCGCCAGCAGCTTACAGTCGAACACTGAAGCTTTCTTT	CASSLQSNTEAFF	.	.	TRBV5-1	TRBJ1-1
TGTGCCAGCAGCTCCCCCGGCCACGAGCAGTACTTC	CASSSPGHEQYF	.	.	TRBV7-9	TRBJ2-7
TGTGCCAGCTCGCCGGGACAGGGGACAGATACGCAGTATTTT	CASSPGQGTDTQYF	.	TRBD1	TRBV18	TRBJ2-3
TGTGCCATCAGGGCCGGGACAGGGGCATCAACTGAAGCTTTCTTT	CAIRAGTGASTEAFF	.	TRBD1	TRBV10-3	TRBJ1-1
TGTGCCAGCAGTTACGTGGCGGGGGGGCATGAGCAGTTCTTC	CASSYVAGGHEQFF	.	TRBD2	TRBV6-5	TRBJ2-1
TGTGCCAGTGAGACAGTTTCCTCATACGAGCAGTACTTC	CASETVSSYEQYF	once	.	TRBV2	TRBJ2-7
TGCGCCAGCAGCTTGGGCAGTCTCCTTTCCCACAATGAGCAGTTCTTC	CASSLGSLLSHNEQFF	.	.	TRBV5-1	TRBJ2-1
TGTGCCAGCAGTGAAGGGATCAACACTGAAGCTTTCTTT	CASSEGINTEAFF	.	.	TRBV2	TRBJ1-1
TGTGCCAGCAGCGGACAGTGGATCTCTGGGGCCAACGTCCTGACTTTC	CASSGQWISGANVLTF	.	.	TRBV27	TRBJ2-6
TGTGCAAGTCGCCACCGACTAGCGGGGGGGGAAGAGACCCAGTACTTC	CASRHRLAGGEETQYF	.	.	TRBV12-2	TRBJ2-5
TGTGCCAGCAGCCCCGCCGGGGGCTCTGGGGCCAACGTCCTGACTTTC	CASSPAGGSGANVLTF	medium-sized	.	TRBV5-6	TRBJ2-6
TGTGCCAGCAGCTTAACGCATCCCGGGGAGCTGTTTTTT	CASSLTHPGELFF	.	.	TRBV7-3	TRBJ2-2
TGTGCCAGCAGCTTGGTTGTAGGGAAAGGCTACGAGCAGTACTTC	CASSLVVGKGYEQYF	.	.	TRBV5-5	TRBJ2-7
TGTGCCAGCAGCCAGGGGGGCTATGGCTACACCTTC	CASSQGGYGYTF	.	.	TRBV14	TRBJ1-2
TGTGCCAGTAGTTCCCGTACAGATACGCAGTATTTT	CASSSRTDTQYF	.	.	TRBV19	TRBJ2-3
TGTGCCAGCAGTGAATCACTACAGGGCATACCTGAAGCTTTCTTT	CASSESLQGIPEAFF	once	.	TRBV6-1	TRBJ1-1
TGCGCCAGCAGTGCTTCAGGACCCTCGAACACTGAAGCTTTCTTT	CASSASGPSNTEAFF	.	.	TRBV10-1	TRBJ1-1
TGTGCCAGCAGCTCCTCCTCAGGCGGCAGGGGAAATTTCAAGCCCCAGCATTTT	CASSSSSGGRGNFKPQHF	.	.	TRBV7-2	TRBJ1-5
TGTGCCAGCAGCGGGGGGAACACCTACGAGCAGTACTTC	CASSGGNTYEQYF	.	TRBD2	TRBV6-1	TRBJ2-7
TGTGCCAGCAGTGCCACAGGGGGCTTCTATGGCTACACCTTC	CASSATGGFYGYTF	.	TRBD1	TRBV6-1	TRBJ1-2
TGTGCCAGCAGCTCAGGACAGGGTGGGACGGTCGGCTACACCTTC	CASSSGQGGTVGYTF	.	TRBD1	TRBV13	TRBJ1-2
TGTGCCAGCAGTGACAGGGGAGGCTACACCTTC	CASSDRGGYTF	.	.	TRBV6-1	TRBJ1-2
TGTGCCAGTAGTATAGGCGGCGAGAGCAATCAGCCCCAGCATTTT	CASSIGGESNQPQHF	.	.	TRBV19	TRBJ1-5
TGTGCCAGCAGCACCACGGGGTCTCAGCCCCAGCATTTT	CASSTTGSQPQHF	.	.	TRBV5-6	TRBJ1-5
TGTGCCAGCAGTTCACTAGCGGGGGTTAGAAATGAGCAGTTCTTC	CASSSLAGVRNEQFF	.	TRBD2	TRBV27	TRBJ2-1
TGTGCCAGCAGCCCGGAACCGAATGGGGAGCAGTACTTC	CASSPEPNGEQYF	.	.	TRBV9	TRBJ2-7
TGTGCCAGCAGTTACGGAGGGAATAACAATGAGCAGTTCTTC	CASSYGGNNNEQFF	once	.	TRBV6-5	TRBJ2-1
TGTGCCAGCAGTGAAGAAGGGGGACTAGCGGGGGGGACCCAGTACTTC	CASSEEGGLAGGTQYF	.	TRBD2	TRBV6-1	TRBJ2-5
TGTGCCAGCATCATCGCGCCACGTGAAGCTTTCTTT	CASIIAPREAFF	.	.	TRBV25-1	TRBJ1-1
TGTGCCAGCAGGTTCCGGGCTGGCGGCAATTCACCCCTCCACTTT	CASRFRAGGNSPLHF	few	.	TRBV28	TRBJ1-6
TGCGCCAGCAGCTTATTGGGACACCCCCAGGAGACCCAGTACTTC	CASSLLGHPQETQYF	.	.	TRBV5-1	TRBJ2-5
TGCGCCAGCAGTGATCGCAGCGGGGGGGCTGGAGATACGCAGTATTTT	CASSDRSGGAGDTQYF	.	TRBD2	TRBV10-1	TRBJ2-3
TGTGCCAGCAGCCCTCGCCGAGGGAACATGAACACTGAAGCTTTCTTT	CASSPRRGNMNTEAFF	.	.	TRBV9	TRBJ1-1
TGTGCCAGTAGTACTACAGGGGACTCCTACGAGCAGTACTTC	CASSTTGDSYEQYF	.	TRBD1	TRBV19	TRBJ2-7
TGCGCCAGCAGTCTAGAGGGGAGCTCTGGAAACACCATATATTTT	CASSLEGSSGNTIYF	medium-sized	.	TRBV4-1	TRBJ1-3